The clone carrying this TCR beta chain appeared a single time. This entry belongs to a study of CD8 T cells in Susac syndrome. TCR beta sequencing was performed on blood CD8+ and CD4+ T cells. Those who served as multiple sclerosis controls were treatment-naive patients with stable or active relapsing-remitting disease. Both CD4+ and CD8+ T cells were negatively isolated, and TEMRA cells underwent FACS enrichment. The V end lost 7 bases, the J end lost 3 bases, and 19 bases lay between the germline ends. The germline V gene has CDR1 MNHEY and CDR2 SMNVEV (reference sequence). The CDR3 runs 15 residues. RNA was extracted with the RNeasy kit, and a quantity of roughly 0.45 to 1 ug was reverse transcribed using random hexamers. One entry per CDR3 protein results from TCRdb running MiXCR on the immunoSEQ multiplex PCR reads. The sample holds about 180,000 distinct CDR3 sequences, approximately 96% seen once.

The TCR originated in a human donor with multiple sclerosis. The chain recombines TRBV27 with TRBJ2-7, with a tentative D call TRBD2 (6 bases). The sequenced material came from CD4+ T cells from PBMCs. The CDR3 is CASTSLGGANYEQYF. The CDR3 DNA reads as TGTGCCAGCACCTCGCTCGGGGGAGCAAACTACGAGCAGTACTTC.